A selection of T cell receptor beta chains follows, all from one sample in a study of Tregs in tolerant kidney transplant recipients. The repertoire was sequenced with immunoSEQ multiplex PCR; TCRdb's copy has only in-frame clones and lacks some. Here the sample spans about 50,000 clones, roughly 90% being singletons. Sequencing was performed on CD8+ T cells from blood (PBMCs), taken 12 months after the transplant. These TCRs come from a human patient who received a combined kidney and bone marrow transplant. Some of the T cells might come from the graft donor. CDR3s include the opening cysteine and the closing phenylalanine or tryptophan. The D gene is left open where the match is weak. Size is stated for part of the rows, as once, few or many counts, or as a class when the clone is expanded.

v_call,d_call,j_call,clone_size,cdr3_aa,cdr3_nt
TRBV5-4,NA,TRBJ2-7,NA,CASSEDIAYEQYF,TGTGCCAGCAGCGAGGACATAGCCTACGAGCAGTACTTC
TRBV9,NA,TRBJ2-1,NA,CASSDSYNEQFF,TGTGCCAGCAGCGACAGCTACAATGAGCAGTTCTTC
TRBV28,NA,TRBJ1-2,once,CASTNLEGYTF,TGTGCCAGCACTAACCTGGAGGGCTACACCTTC
TRBV10-3,TRBD2,TRBJ2-2,NA,CASRGTSGLNTGELFF,TGTGCCTCCCGAGGGACTAGCGGGCTGAACACCGGGGAGCTGTTTTTT
TRBV5-6,NA,TRBJ1-1,NA,CASSLGQSEAFF,TGTGCCAGCAGCTTGGGACAGTCTGAAGCTTTCTTT
TRBV4-3,NA,TRBJ2-7,NA,CASSQNPPRTGNYEQYF,TGCGCCAGCAGCCAAAACCCACCGCGCACAGGGAATTACGAGCAGTACTTC
TRBV7-9,NA,TRBJ1-1,NA,CASTPLGGGQNTEAFF,TGTGCCAGCACCCCCTTGGGCGGGGGGCAAAACACTGAAGCTTTCTTT
TRBV10-1,NA,TRBJ1-5,NA,CASSGLGAEEESQPQHF,TGCGCCAGCAGTGGGTTGGGGGCGGAAGAGGAAAGCCAGCCCCAGCATTTT
TRBV6-5,TRBD1,TRBJ2-7,NA,CASSYHPGQGAYEQYF,TGTGCCAGCAGTTACCATCCGGGACAGGGAGCCTACGAGCAGTACTTC
TRBV27,NA,TRBJ2-1,NA,CASSRRVINEQFF,TGTGCCAGCAGCCGTCGGGTAATCAATGAGCAGTTCTTC
TRBV7-9,TRBD1,TRBJ1-2,NA,CASSLTGGEGYTF,TGTGCCAGCAGCTTGACAGGGGGCGAAGGCTACACCTTC
TRBV6-1,NA,TRBJ2-2,NA,CASSSNTGELFF,TGTGCCAGCAGTTCTAACACCGGGGAGCTGTTTTTT
TRBV13,NA,TRBJ2-2,NA,CASSSTGGSDPGELFF,TGTGCCAGCAGCTCAACCGGCGGGTCTGACCCCGGGGAGCTGTTTTTT
TRBV19,TRBD2,TRBJ2-3,NA,CASSSPPGLASADTQYF,TGTGCCAGTAGTAGCCCGCCGGGACTAGCTTCGGCAGATACGCAGTATTTT
TRBV14,NA,TRBJ1-1,NA,CASSQDPPWRGAFF,TGTGCCAGCAGCCAAGATCCCCCCTGGCGCGGGGCTTTCTTT
TRBV7-9,TRBD2,TRBJ2-1,NA,CASSLAASGGAGYEQFF,TGTGCCAGCAGCTTAGCGGCTAGCGGGGGGGCCGGTTATGAGCAGTTCTTC
TRBV9,NA,TRBJ2-7,NA,CASSVGGDYEQYF,TGTGCCAGCAGCGTAGGCGGGGACTACGAGCAGTACTTC
TRBV29-1,NA,TRBJ2-7,NA,CSVVGQKSSYEQYF,TGCAGCGTTGTGGGACAAAAAAGCTCCTACGAGCAGTACTTC
TRBV6-4,NA,TRBJ1-4,NA,CASSGEQGIFIPNEKLFF,TGTGCCAGCAGTGGTGAGCAGGGGATATTTATACCTAATGAAAAACTGTTTTTT
TRBV6-5,NA,TRBJ2-3,NA,CASSYDLTRGTDTQYF,TGTGCCAGCAGTTACGACTTAACTCGGGGCACAGATACGCAGTATTTT
TRBV6-1,TRBD1,TRBJ1-5,once,CARRQGPPGNQPQHF,TGTGCCAGGAGACAGGGCCCTCCGGGAAATCAGCCCCAGCATTTT
TRBV19,TRBD1,TRBJ1-5,NA,CASSMMTGGNQPQHF,TGTGCCAGTAGTATGATGACAGGGGGCAATCAGCCCCAGCATTTT
TRBV11-2,TRBD1,TRBJ2-7,NA,CASSFGQGAGEQYF,TGTGCCAGCAGCTTCGGACAGGGGGCAGGCGAGCAGTACTTC
TRBV5-8,NA,TRBJ1-5,NA,CASSLGGHQPQHF,TGTGCCAGCAGCTTGGGGGGCCATCAGCCCCAGCATTTT
TRBV5-1,TRBD1,TRBJ1-2,NA,CASSLFAGGTDGYTF,TGCGCCAGCAGCTTGTTCGCAGGGGGCACCGATGGCTACACCTTC
TRBV2,NA,TRBJ1-6,NA,CASSRGTGRNSPLHF,TGTGCCAGCAGCCGTGGAACAGGGCGTAATTCACCCCTCCACTTT
TRBV9,NA,TRBJ2-1,NA,CASSVNRADEQFF,TGTGCCAGCAGCGTTAACAGGGCAGATGAGCAGTTCTTC